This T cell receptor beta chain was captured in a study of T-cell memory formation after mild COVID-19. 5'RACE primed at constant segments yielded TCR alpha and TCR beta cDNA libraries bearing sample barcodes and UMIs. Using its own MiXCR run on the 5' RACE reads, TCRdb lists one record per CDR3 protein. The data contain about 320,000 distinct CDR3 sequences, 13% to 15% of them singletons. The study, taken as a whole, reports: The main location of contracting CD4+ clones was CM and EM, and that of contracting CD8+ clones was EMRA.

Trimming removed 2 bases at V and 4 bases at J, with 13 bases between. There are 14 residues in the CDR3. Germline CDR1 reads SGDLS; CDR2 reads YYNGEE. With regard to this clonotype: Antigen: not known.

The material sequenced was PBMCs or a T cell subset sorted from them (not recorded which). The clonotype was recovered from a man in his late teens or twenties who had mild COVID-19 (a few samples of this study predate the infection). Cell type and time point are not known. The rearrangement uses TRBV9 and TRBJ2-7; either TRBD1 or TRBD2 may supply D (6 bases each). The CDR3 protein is CASSVGGLGYEQYF. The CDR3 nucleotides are TGTGCCAGCAGCGTTGGGGGGCTAGGGTACGAGCAGTACTTC.